These T cell receptor beta chains were read from a single sample in a study of CD8 T cells in ankylosing spondylitis. TCRdb processed the 5' RACE reads anew with MiXCR; each CDR3 protein has one entry. The sample comprises 450,000 or so distinct CDR3 sequences, 26% of which are singletons, and 0.89% rests with the top ten. The specimen sequenced was blood, either unsorted or a sorted T cell fraction (not recorded which). The receptors here all came from a male donor with ankylosing spondylitis. The CDR3 runs from the conserved cysteine through the conserved F or W. Each record gives: CDR3 length, J gene, V gene, D gene, clone size, CDR3 DNA, CDR3 protein. D genes are given only for firm matches. Size is stated for part of the rows, as once, few or many counts, or as a class when the clone is expanded.

>13|TRBJ2-1|TRBV6-2/TRBV6-3|TRBD2|NA
TGTGCCAGCAGTTACATTTCGGGAGGCCCCCAGTTCTTC
CASSYISGGPQFF
>14|TRBJ2-5|TRBV12-3/TRBV12-4|NA|few
TGTGCCAGCAGTCAGAGGACAGTCCAAGAGACCCAGTACTTC
CASSQRTVQETQYF
>13|TRBJ1-1|TRBV9|NA|few
TGTGCCAGCAGCGTAGAAGGACTCACTGAAGCTTTCTTT
CASSVEGLTEAFF
>14|TRBJ1-1|TRBV6-5|NA|NA
TGTGCCAGCAGTTTAAACAGGTTGAACACTGAAGCTTTCTTT
CASSLNRLNTEAFF
>14|TRBJ1-3|TRBV25-1|TRBD1|few
TGTGCCAGCAGGGACAGGGAAACTGGAAACACCATATATTTT
CASRDRETGNTIYF
>12|TRBJ1-1|TRBV14|NA|NA
TGTGCCAGCAGCCAAGTTGGCCAAAAAGCTTTCTTT
CASSQVGQKAFF
>15|TRBJ1-5|TRBV27|NA|NA
TGTGCCAGCAGCCTTCAGGGCAGGGGCAATCAGCCCCAGCATTTT
CASSLQGRGNQPQHF
>16|TRBJ2-1|TRBV5-4|TRBD1|NA
TGTGCCAGCAGCTTGGAGGGACAGGGGCCAGGCAATGAGCAGTTCTTC
CASSLEGQGPGNEQFF
>16|TRBJ2-2|TRBV12-3/TRBV12-4|NA|few
TGTGCCAGCAGTTTAACCGGGACCTCGAACACCGGGGAGCTGTTTTTT
CASSLTGTSNTGELFF
>13|TRBJ1-5|TRBV19|NA|NA
TGTGCCAGTAGTGGAGGGAAATATCAGCCCCAGCATTTT
CASSGGKYQPQHF
>16|TRBJ2-3|TRBV9|NA|few
TGTGCCAGCAGCGTAATGGCGGGCCAGTCCACAGATACGCAGTATTTT
CASSVMAGQSTDTQYF
>14|TRBJ2-7|TRBV12-3/TRBV12-4|NA|NA
TGTGCCAGCAGTTTTGGGCTAGCGCGCTACGAGCAGTACTTC
CASSFGLARYEQYF
>15|TRBJ2-5|TRBV5-1|TRBD2|NA
TGCGCCAGCAGCTTGGGGCTAGCGGGAGAAAAGACCCAGTACTTC
CASSLGLAGEKTQYF
>15|TRBJ1-5|TRBV12-3/TRBV12-4|TRBD1|few
TGTGCCAGCAGTTGGACAGGGGGAAAGGGTCAGCCCCAGCATTTT
CASSWTGGKGQPQHF
>16|TRBJ2-1|TRBV20-1|NA|NA
TGCAGTGCTAGAGATCCCGGCGGGCTGTCCTACAATGAGCAGTTCTTC
CSARDPGGLSYNEQFF
>15|TRBJ2-4|TRBV5-1|NA|few
TGCGCCAGCAGCTCTGATCCGGGAGCCAAAAACATTCAGTACTTC
CASSSDPGAKNIQYF
>11|TRBJ2-7|TRBV2|NA|NA
TGTGCCAGCAGACAGGCCTACGAGCAGTACTTC
CASRQAYEQYF
>16|TRBJ2-3|TRBV7-9|NA|NA
TGTGCCAGCAGTTCCCGGGCCACTCTTAGCACAGATACGCAGTATTTT
CASSSRATLSTDTQYF
>14|TRBJ1-5|TRBV5-1|TRBD1|NA
TGCGCCAGCAGCTTGGATACAGGGGGACAGCCCCAGCATTTT
CASSLDTGGQPQHF
>15|TRBJ2-7|TRBV7-9|NA|many
TGTGCCAGCAGTCGGGACCTAGGGAAGGGCTACGAGCAGTACTTC
CASSRDLGKGYEQYF
>14|TRBJ2-3|TRBV4-2|NA|NA
TGTGCCAGCAGCCTCCCTGGCACCACAGATACGCAGTATTTT
CASSLPGTTDTQYF
>13|TRBJ1-1|TRBV12-3/TRBV12-4|NA|NA
TGTGCCAGCAGTGCCGAGACCCTAACTGAAGCTTTCTTT
CASSAETLTEAFF
>15|TRBJ2-2|TRBV20-1|NA|NA
TGCAGTGCTAGTCGCGGGGGCGCGACGACCGGGGAGCTGTTTTTT
CSASRGGATTGELFF
>12|TRBJ2-5|TRBV5-1|NA|many
TGCGCCAGCAGCTTGCAGCAAGAGACCCAGTACTTC
CASSLQQETQYF
>17|TRBJ1-1|TRBV6-1|NA|NA
TGTGCCAGCAGGCCCGGGTTCGGGGGATTTACGGGCACTGAAGCTTTCTTT
CASRPGFGGFTGTEAFF
>14|TRBJ2-3|TRBV4-1|NA|few
TGCGCCAGCAGCCGGGACGGGGCCACAGATACGCAGTATTTT
CASSRDGATDTQYF
>18|TRBJ2-1|TRBV6-5|NA|few
TGTGCCAGCAGTTACGGTCGGGGTATGGGGGCCTCCCCGAATGAGCAGTTCTTC
CASSYGRGMGASPNEQFF
>12|TRBJ2-5|TRBV12-3/TRBV12-4|NA|NA
TGTGCCAGCAGCGGCCCCCTTGGGACCCAGTACTTC
CASSGPLGTQYF
>14|TRBJ1-3|TRBV12-3/TRBV12-4|TRBD1|NA
TGTGCCAGCAGTTTCAGGGGGCTTGGAAACACCATATATTTT
CASSFRGLGNTIYF
>13|TRBJ2-1|TRBV9|NA|NA
TGTGCCAGCAGCGTAGCCTACAGGAATGAGCAGTTCTTC
CASSVAYRNEQFF
>12|TRBJ1-2|TRBV5-6|NA|NA
TGTGCCAGCAGCTTATGGGCCGGGGGCTACACCTTC
CASSLWAGGYTF
>13|TRBJ2-3|TRBV20-1|TRBD2|few
TGCAGTGCTGAGAGCGGGAGAACAGATACGCAGTATTTT
CSAESGRTDTQYF
>12|TRBJ1-5|TRBV6-1|NA|NA
TGTGCCAGCGATTTTTCCAATCAGCCCCAGCATTTT
CASDFSNQPQHF
>13|TRBJ1-6|TRBV12-3/TRBV12-4|NA|few
TGTGCCAGCAGTTCCGTGTGGGGTTCACCCCTCCACTTT
CASSSVWGSPLHF
>15|TRBJ1-4|TRBV5-1|NA|few
TGCGCCAGCAGCTTGGGGGTGACGACTAATGAAAAACTGTTTTTT
CASSLGVTTNEKLFF
>13|TRBJ1-1|TRBV2|NA|NA
TGTGCCAGCACTCTATCCAGCGAAACTGAAGCTTTCTTT
CASTLSSETEAFF
>18|TRBJ2-3|TRBV4-2|NA|NA
TGTGCCAGCAGCCAAGAGCCTCTGGGCAGCTCTAGCACAGATACGCAGTATTTT
CASSQEPLGSSSTDTQYF
>12|TRBJ2-5|TRBV11-2|NA|once
TGTGCCAGCAGCTTAATCTGGGAGACCCAGTACTTC
CASSLIWETQYF
>15|TRBJ2-5|TRBV24-1|NA|NA
TGTGCCACCAGTTCCCATTCGGGGGTTTTAGAGACCCAGTACTTC
CATSSHSGVLETQYF
>14|TRBJ2-3|TRBV27|TRBD2|NA
TGTGCCAGCAGTTTATCACTAGCGGCAGATACGCAGTATTTT
CASSLSLAADTQYF
>11|TRBJ2-5|TRBV12-3/TRBV12-4|NA|few
TGTGCCAGCAGTAACCGGGAGACCCAGTACTTC
CASSNRETQYF
>15|TRBJ2-3|TRBV20-1|TRBD2|NA
TGCAGTGCTAGCAAAGGAGCGGGAGGAGCAGATACGCAGTATTTT
CSASKGAGGADTQYF
>13|TRBJ1-4|TRBV5-1|TRBD1|NA
TGCGCCAGCAGCTTGGAAGGGGGCGAAAAACTGTTTTTT
CASSLEGGEKLFF
>16|TRBJ2-2|TRBV5-1|TRBD1|NA
TGCGCCAGCAGCTTTACCGGGACAGGGAACACCGGGGAGCTGTTTTTT
CASSFTGTGNTGELFF